In its sample, the clone carrying this TCR beta chain was seen a few times. These data come from a study of blood T cell repertoires in COVID-19. Study as a whole: The United States, Italy and Spain were the sources of the acute and convalescent COVID-19 samples.

V lost 3 bases to trimming and J lost 8 bases; unmatched junction nucleotides: 11. Germline V gives CDR1 SGDLS, CDR2 YYNGEE. The CDR3 length is 16 residues. Repertoires were generated with immunoSEQ multiplex PCR, while TCRdb's copy carries only in-frame clones and drops some. The table has under 250,000 clones, almost 85% seen once. Material: peripheral blood. This sequence originates from a woman between 40 and 55 years old with acute or convalescent COVID-19. The V and J genes are TRBV9 and TRBJ2-1; 10 bases fit TRBD2. CDR3 bases: TGTGCCAGCAGCGAGGGGGGAGCGGGAGGGATACATGAGCAGTTCTTC. It yields the protein CASSEGGAGGIHEQFF.